This entry lists 26 T cell receptor beta chains sequenced from one sample in a study of identical twins. TCRdb reanalysed the 5' RACE reads using MiXCR and keeps one entry per CDR3 protein. The sample holds approximately 210,000 distinct CDR3 sequences, 9.4% seen once. Sequenced material: memory (CD45RO+) T cells sorted from blood. These receptors all come from a woman aged 18-29 years in good health.

The genes are TRBV25-1 and TRBJ1-1; D perhaps matches TRBD1 (6 bases). Germline V lookup: CDR1 MGHDK, CDR2 SYGVNS. The CDR3 extends over 16 amino acids. Trimming cost V 5 bases and J 1 base, with 17 bases left between them. The CDR3 DNA is TGTGCCAGCAGTCCCGGCTCGGGGGGCTCGAACACTGAAGCTTTCTTT. Its protein is CASSPGSGGSNTEAFF.

CDR3 region: CARDERQPNSPLHF. Written as DNA, the CDR3 is TGTGCCAGAGATGAACGACAGCCAAATTCACCCCTCCACTTT. The chain employs TRBV5-3 and TRBJ1-6; possible D gene TRBD1, 5 bases. TRBV5-3 is sorted into the ORF group, with uncertain function. The CDR3 totals 14 residues. The V end was cut by 7 bases, the J end by 7 bases, with 15 bases between.

The table lists this clonotype with many counts. This chain connects TRBV7-9 to TRBJ2-1, with TRBD2 matching over 7 bases. There are 13 residues in the CDR3. CDR1 and CDR2 from the germline V gene are SEHNR and FQNEAQ (reference sequence). V shed 3 bases, J shed 6 bases, and the junction held 2 bases outside the gene matches. The DNA of the CDR3 is TGTGCCAGCAGCTTTGGGGGGGGCAATGAGCAGTTCTTC. Translating it yields CASSFGGGNEQFF.

In its sample, this clonotype was seen many times. The chain carries TRBV20-1 and TRBJ2-5; D unclear. This CDR3 spans 11 amino acids. Germline-derived CDR1 and CDR2 are DFQATT and SNEGSKA (reference sequence). V was shortened by 2 bases and J by 4 bases, with 5 bases between the two germline ends. CDR3 residues: CSARLRETQYF. The CDR3 DNA sequence: TGCAGTGCTAGACTCCGAGAGACCCAGTACTTC.

V is TRBV18 and J is TRBJ1-6, with D hard to call. Germline CDR1 KGHSH, CDR2 LQKENI. This CDR3 has 16 residues. Trimming stripped 3 bases from V and 4 bases from J, with 13 bases between. The CDR3 is CASSPQNNLYNSPLHF. CDR3 in DNA: TGTGCCAGCTCACCCCAGAACAACCTATATAATTCACCCCTCCACTTT.

Notes on this clonotype: This may come from a read error, since a much larger clone is one base off. J is TRBJ2-3 and V is TRBV20-1; 11 bases fit TRBD2. Germline V lookup: CDR1 DFQATT, CDR2 SNEGSKA (reference sequence). The CDR3 is made up of 15 amino acids. The CDR3 DNA reads as TGCTGTGCTAGAGGTAGCGGGAGGGCCCCAGATACGCAGTATTTT. Translating it yields CCARGSGRAPDTQYF.

This clonotype has just a few counts. V is TRBV7-8 and J is TRBJ2-7; 10 nucleotides line up with TRBD1. Germline V gene lookup returns CDR1 SGHVS and CDR2 FQNEAQ. With V trimmed by 6 bases and J by 5 bases, 7 bases remained unmatched. The CDR3 has 14 amino acids. CDR3 amino acids: CASRPGTGENEQYF. The CDR3 DNA follows: TGTGCCAGCAGGCCCGGGACAGGGGAAAACGAGCAGTACTTC.

The chain recombines TRBV7-2 with TRBJ2-3; 9 positions match TRBD1. V gave up 5 bases and J gave up 2 bases; unmatched junction bases: 5. CDR1 and CDR2 from the germline V gene are SGHTA and FQGNSA. The CDR3 totals 15 residues. The CDR3 sequence: CASSIRDRDTDTQYF. Here the CDR3 DNA reads TGTGCCAGCAGCATCCGGGACAGGGACACAGATACGCAGTATTTT.

This clonotype was observed a handful of times. The V call is TRBV5-1, the J call TRBJ1-2; D gene unclear. The CDR3 is 14 residues long. The germline CDR1 and CDR2 sequences are SGHRS and YFSETQ. Deletions cut 2 bases from V and 3 bases from J, with 11 bases between. DNA for the CDR3: TGCGCCAGCAGCTTAGCAGGCATGGACTATGGCTACACCTTC. Protein: CASSLAGMDYGYTF.

This clonotype was recorded a few times. The V gene is TRBV20-1, the J gene TRBJ2-1; the D is unclear. Germline V gene data show CDR1 as DFQATT and CDR2 as SNEGSKA (reference sequence). The CDR3 contains 14 residues. The germline V and J ends were trimmed by 3 bases and 0 bases, with 9 bases remaining between them. The chain's CDR3 is CSASRLSSYNEQFF. DNA for the CDR3: TGCAGTGCTAGCCGTCTAAGCTCCTACAATGAGCAGTTCTTC.

In its sample, this clonotype was seen a few times. This chain joins TRBV7-6 and TRBJ2-7, with 7 positions matching TRBD1. Germline V CDR1 and CDR2: SGHVS, FNYEAQ. The CDR3 totals 12 residues. V lost 5 bases to trimming and J lost 6 bases; unmatched junction nucleotides: 4. CDR3 amino acids: CASSIDRVEQYF. In DNA form, the CDR3 reads TGTGCCAGCAGCATAGACAGGGTCGAGCAGTACTTC.

This clonotype appeared a few times. The V and J genes are TRBV7-6 and TRBJ2-1; D unclear. The CDR3 extends over 13 amino acids. Germline V lookup: CDR1 SGHVS, CDR2 FNYEAQ. V lost 5 bases and J 9 bases, leaving 14 bases between the germline ends. CDR3 sequence reads: CASSPPFTGEQFF. Written as DNA, the CDR3 is TGTGCCAGCAGCCCCCCTTTCACCGGTGAGCAGTTCTTC.

This clonotype was recorded at least ten times. V is TRBV29-1 and J is TRBJ2-1; no definite D call. Trimming removed 7 bases from V and 6 bases from J, with 13 bases in between. The CDR3 covers 12 residues. CDR1 is SQVTM and CDR2 is ANQGSEA in the germline V gene. The CDR3 coding sequence is TGCAGCGGCTGGACCGGACCCAATGAGCAGTTCTTC. This encodes CSGWTGPNEQFF.

This clonotype was seen ten or more times. The genes are TRBV20-1 and TRBJ2-1; the D gene is possibly TRBD2 (6 bases). CDR1 DFQATT and CDR2 SNEGSKA come from the germline V gene (reference sequence). There are 16 residues in the CDR3. V was clipped by 3 bases and J by 1 base, with 16 bases between them. The CDR3 DNA is TGCAGTGCTAGTTTCCCTAGCGCGAAGTCCTACAATGAGCAGTTCTTC. This codes for CSASFPSAKSYNEQFF.

This clonotype was counted a few times. The chain employs TRBV18 and TRBJ2-7, with no clear D. Trimming cost V 6 bases and J 4 bases, with 7 bases left between them. Germline V gene data show CDR1 as KGHSH and CDR2 as LQKENI. The CDR3 sequence is 11 residues long. Here the CDR3 DNA reads TGTGCCAGCTCTATAACATACGAGCAGTACTTC. Translation: CASSITYEQYF.

This clonotype came up many times. The rearrangement uses TRBV5-1 and TRBJ2-1; 7 bases are a match to TRBD2. Germline values: CDR1 SGHRS, CDR2 YFSETQ. CDR3 length: 19 residues. J lost 0 bases, V lost 0 bases, and 12 bases had no gene match. CDR3 nucleotide sequence: TGCGCCAGCAGCTTGGGGACGGGAGGTTCCCTAAGCTCCTACAATGAGCAGTTCTTC. This sequence encodes CASSLGTGGSLSSYNEQFF.

The table lists this clonotype with many counts. This sequence joins TRBV12-3 or TRBV12-4 and TRBJ1-1; D remains ambiguous. The germline V and J ends were trimmed by 6 bases and 1 base, with 6 bases remaining between them. The CDR3 contains 12 residues. CDR3 coding DNA: TGTGCCAGCAGACGGGCGAACACTGAAGCTTTCTTT. This codes for CASRRANTEAFF.

This clonotype was found a few times. The chain couples TRBV12-3 or TRBV12-4 to TRBJ2-7; D gene unclear. CDR3 length: 13 amino acids. V was cut by 4 bases and J by 4 bases, with 11 bases left in between. This chain's CDR3 is CASSSSWDYEQYF. CDR3 coding DNA: TGTGCCAGCAGTTCCTCATGGGATTACGAGCAGTACTTC.

This clonotype occurred a few times. J is TRBJ2-1 and V is TRBV7-6; 8 nucleotides line up with TRBD2. Germline CDR1 reads SGHVS; CDR2 reads FNYEAQ. The J segment lost 3 bases and the V segment lost 5 bases, leaving 24 bases of the junction unmatched. The CDR3 runs to 21 residues. CDR3 in amino acids: CASSQRSGSGTIAMIYNEQFF. The CDR3 DNA is TGTGCCAGCAGCCAAAGGTCGGGTAGCGGGACCATAGCTATGATCTACAATGAGCAGTTCTTC.

This clonotype was seen a handful of times. This chain uses TRBV30 with TRBJ2-3; D may match TRBD1 or TRBD2 (5 bases each). Per the germline V gene, CDR1 is GTSNPN and CDR2 is SVGIG (reference sequence). The CDR3 is 13 amino acids. V lost 5 bases, J lost 4 bases, and 13 bases lay in between. The CDR3: CAWVPRGSDTQYF. The CDR3 region has the DNA TGTGCCTGGGTCCCGAGGGGATCAGATACGCAGTATTTT.

This clonotype was seen a handful of times. J is TRBJ2-3 and V is TRBV7-3, with D tentatively TRBD1 or TRBD2 (7 bases each). Germline assignment: CDR1 SGHTA and CDR2 FQGTGA. V gave up 8 bases and J gave up 6 bases, with 12 bases separating them. The CDR3 covers 12 residues. The CDR3 loop is CASSQGGDTQYF. DNA for the CDR3: TGTGCCAGCTCCCAGGGGGGGGATACGCAGTATTTT.

This clonotype has at least ten counts. V and J are TRBV5-1 and TRBJ2-7; maybe TRBD1 (6 bases). V dropped 1 base and J dropped 3 bases, with 14 bases sitting between them. The CDR3 runs 15 residues. Germline values: CDR1 SGHRS, CDR2 YFSETQ. In DNA form, the CDR3 reads TGCGCCAGCAGCTTGCGAGGGGGAGCTAACTACGAGCAGTACTTC. Translation: CASSLRGGANYEQYF.

The rearrangement links TRBV10-2 to TRBJ2-7, with TRBD1 identical over 8 bases. Germline V gene data show CDR1 as WSHSY and CDR2 as SAAADI. Trimming took 4 bases from V and 0 from J; bases not matched to a gene: 5. This CDR3 spans 15 amino acids. CDR3 DNA: TGCGCCAGCAGTGGGACAGGGTTTTACTCCTACGAGCAGTACTTC. This encodes CASSGTGFYSYEQYF.

To note about this clonotype: The junction shows a germline mismatch at one end, possibly a read error. The V and J genes are TRBV13 and TRBJ2-1, with 9 nucleotides matching TRBD2. Germline CDR1 reads PRHDT; CDR2 reads FYEKMQ (reference sequence). This CDR3 comprises 18 residues. The CDR3 coding sequence is TGTGCCTGCAGCCGTGGATTAGCGGGAGTTAGCTCCTACAATGAGCAGTTCTTC. Its protein product is CACSRGLAGVSSYNEQFF. Based on the CDR3 plus reference TRBV13 and TRBJ2-1, the full variable domain is AAGVIQSPRHLIKEKRETATLKCYPIPRHDTVYWYQQGPGQDPQFLISFYEKMQSDKGSIPDRFSAQQFSDYHSELNMSSLELGDSALYFCACSRGLAGVSSYNEQFFGPGTRLTVL.

This clonotype has a count of ten or more. J is TRBJ1-4 and V is TRBV20-1, with D tentatively TRBD1 (6 bases). Trimming took off 5 bases at V and 4 bases at J, with 11 bases between the two ends. CDR1 and CDR2 from the germline V gene are DFQATT and SNEGSKA (reference sequence). This CDR3 is built from 13 residues. The CDR3 DNA follows: TGCAGTGCTCCCGACAGGTTTAATGAAAAACTGTTTTTT. Protein sequence: CSAPDRFNEKLFF.

This clonotype was recorded a few times. The chain is built from TRBV20-1 and TRBJ2-1, with D perhaps matching TRBD2 (5 bases). The germline CDR1 and CDR2 sequences are DFQATT and SNEGSKA (reference sequence). The V and J ends lost 7 bases and 0 bases respectively, with 7 bases between them. This CDR3 comprises 12 residues. CDR3 DNA sequence: TGCAGTGTGACTATCTCCTACAATGAGCAGTTCTTC. Translation: CSVTISYNEQFF.